This section outlines one T cell receptor (beta chain) sequence together with its context. The antigen remains unidentified. TCRdb called the reads again in MiXCR, with one record for every CDR3 protein. Here the sample spans tens of thousands of distinct CDR3 sequences, 45% to 55% being singletons. This entry belongs to a study of T cell repertoires in cytomegalovirus infection. Study results and limitations: Identification of carriers of CMV plus the relevant HLA was achieved through cumulative public TCR beta family frequency.

CDR3 length: 13 residues. V dropped 8 bases and J dropped 2 bases, with 10 bases sitting between them. This sequence joins TRBV12-3 or TRBV12-4 and TRBJ1-5, with D possibly TRBD1 on 5 matching bases. The sequencing here drew on CD8+ T cells from cultured PBMCs, taken from culture after CMV antigen stimulation. The sequence derives from a human donor in good health (CMV status not recorded). Some clones in this sample may be carry-over from other donors' samples. The CDR3 coding sequence is TGTGCCAGCGCCCTAGGGGGCAATCAGCCCCAGCATTTT. It is translated as CASALGGNQPQHF.